These T cell receptor beta chains were read from a single sample in a study of shared clonotypes between healthy human individuals. This table comes from immunoSEQ multiplex PCR, and its TCRdb copy is limited to in-frame clones, with some not included. The table shows about 110,000 clones, with roughly two thirds occurring only once. Specimen: memory CD8+ T cells sorted from blood. These receptors all come from a woman in her twenties or thirties in good health. The CDR3 runs from the conserved cysteine through the conserved F or W. The D gene is left open where the match is weak. Only part of the rows carry a size: once, few, many, or a class if the clone is expanded.

J gene	D gene	clone size	CDR3 length	V gene	CDR3 protein	CDR3 DNA
TRBJ2-2	TRBD2	many	13	TRBV7-3	CASGAGETGELFF	TGTGCCAGCGGCGCGGGAGAGACCGGGGAGCTGTTTTTT
TRBJ2-3	TRBD2	NA	15	TRBV29-1	CSGARLAGQMDTQYF	TGCAGCGGCGCACGTCTAGCGGGTCAAATGGATACGCAGTATTTT
TRBJ1-1	NA	NA	12	TRBV4-2	CASSFMDTEAFF	TGTGCCAGCAGCTTCATGGACACTGAAGCTTTCTTT
TRBJ1-3	TRBD1	NA	18	TRBV5-1	CASSRDRGHITRGNTIYF	TGCGCCAGCAGCAGAGACAGGGGTCACATAACTCGGGGAAACACCATATATTTT
TRBJ2-7	NA	few	17	TRBV27	CASRPRPLGPLSNEQYF	TGTGCCAGCAGACCCCGCCCGCTGGGACCTCTATCTAACGAGCAGTACTTC
TRBJ2-5	TRBD2	NA	19	TRBV5-4	CASSSGLAGADVMGETQYF	TGTGCCAGCAGTTCCGGACTAGCGGGGGCGGATGTGATGGGAGAGACCCAGTACTTC
TRBJ1-1	NA	NA	14	TRBV27	CASSTQGRRTEAFF	TGTGCCAGCAGTACTCAGGGGAGGAGGACTGAAGCTTTCTTT
TRBJ1-4	NA	NA	15	TRBV10-3	CAISGSAGDNEKLFF	TGTGCCATCAGTGGAAGCGCAGGGGACAATGAAAAACTGTTTTTT
TRBJ2-7	TRBD2	NA	15	TRBV2	CASSERLAGLYEQYF	TGTGCCAGCAGTGAAAGGCTAGCGGGACTCTACGAGCAGTACTTC
TRBJ2-1	TRBD2	NA	15	TRBV5-6	CASGPSGSSYNEQFF	TGTGCCAGCGGACCTAGCGGGAGTTCCTACAATGAGCAGTTCTTC
TRBJ2-1	TRBD2	NA	14	TRBV15	CATSPREGPNEQFF	TGTGCCACCAGCCCAAGGGAGGGCCCCAATGAGCAGTTCTTC
TRBJ2-5	NA	NA	12	TRBV7-9	CASSGIQETQYF	TGTGCCAGCAGCGGAATACAAGAGACCCAGTACTTC
TRBJ2-1	TRBD2	many	22	TRBV28	CASSYPPYRAGGRAQRYNEQFF	TGTGCCAGCAGTTACCCCCCCTACAGGGCCGGCGGGAGGGCCCAACGCTACAATGAGCAGTTCTTC
TRBJ2-1	NA	NA	14	TRBV11-2	CASSLGVSYNEQFF	TGTGCCAGCAGCTTAGGGGTCTCCTACAATGAGCAGTTCTTC
TRBJ1-5	NA	many	15	TRBV19	CASSIWGTSNQPQHF	TGTGCCAGTAGTATTTGGGGGACGAGCAATCAGCCCCAGCATTTT
TRBJ2-7	NA	NA	14	TRBV19	CASSYFGGEYEQYF	TGTGCCAGTAGTTACTTTGGCGGGGAGTACGAGCAGTACTTC
TRBJ2-3	NA	NA	15	TRBV19	CASTPFGTSTDTQYF	TGTGCCAGTACCCCCTTTGGGACGAGCACAGATACGCAGTATTTT
TRBJ2-3	NA	NA	14	TRBV6-5	CASSYQDSTDTQYF	TGTGCCAGCAGTTACCAAGATAGCACAGATACGCAGTATTTT
TRBJ2-7	NA	many	14	TRBV10-3	CAISESKDGGGQYF	TGTGCCATCAGTGAGTCGAAGGACGGAGGAGGGCAGTACTTC
TRBJ1-1	NA	NA	13	TRBV28	CASSVTENTEAFF	TGTGCCAGCAGTGTGACGGAGAACACTGAAGCTTTCTTT
TRBJ2-1	NA	NA	13	TRBV15	CATSSRRGNEQFF	TGTGCCACCAGCTCAAGACGGGGAAATGAGCAGTTCTTC
TRBJ2-7	NA	once	16	TRBV4-2	CASSRERDWNYYEQYF	TGTGCCAGCAGCCGGGAGAGGGACTGGAATTACTACGAGCAGTACTTC
TRBJ2-1	NA	NA	15	TRBV6-4	CASSADSSGANEQFF	TGTGCCAGCAGTGCAGACAGTTCGGGGGCAAATGAGCAGTTCTTC
TRBJ1-1	NA	NA	15	TRBV27	CASSPRTAWGTEAFF	TGTGCCAGCAGTCCCCGGACAGCATGGGGCACTGAAGCTTTCTTT
TRBJ2-2	NA	NA	13	TRBV29-1	CSVEQGNTGELFF	TGCAGCGTTGAGCAGGGGAACACCGGGGAGCTGTTTTTT
TRBJ2-7	NA	few	13	TRBV7-6	CASSSGPNYEQYF	TGTGCCAGCAGCTCCGGACCAAATTACGAGCAGTACTTC
TRBJ2-1	NA	NA	14	TRBV7-3	CASSASGSYNEQFF	TGTGCCAGCAGTGCCTCCGGCTCCTACAATGAGCAGTTCTTC
TRBJ2-7	TRBD1	few	16	TRBV15	CATSRDRTGGTYEQYF	TGTGCCACCAGCAGAGATCGGACAGGGGGGACCTACGAGCAGTACTTC
TRBJ2-7	NA	NA	14	TRBV5-8	CASSWRDTTYEQYF	TGTGCCAGCAGCTGGCGGGACACGACCTACGAGCAGTACTTC
TRBJ2-7	TRBD1	NA	15	TRBV5-1	CASSSRQGRNHEQYF	TGCGCCAGCAGTTCGAGACAGGGACGAAACCACGAGCAGTACTTC
TRBJ2-1	NA	NA	14	TRBV6-4	CASSESGDSGEQFF	TGTGCCAGCAGTGAGTCTGGTGACTCGGGTGAGCAGTTCTTC
TRBJ2-2	TRBD2	once	13	TRBV28	CASGSGSGGELFF	TGTGCCAGCGGTAGCGGGAGTGGCGGGGAGCTGTTTTTT
TRBJ1-5	NA	NA	15	TRBV7-2	CASSSGRLSNQPQHF	TGTGCCAGCAGCTCTGGACGATTGAGCAATCAGCCCCAGCATTTT
TRBJ1-2	NA	NA	13	TRBV5-1	CASDGRKTYGYTF	TGCGCCAGCGACGGACGAAAGACCTATGGCTACACCTTC
TRBJ1-1	NA	NA	11	TRBV6-4	CAMLMDTEAFF	TGTGCCATGCTGATGGACACTGAAGCTTTCTTT
TRBJ1-4	NA	few	10	TRBV28	CANSREKLFF	TGTGCCAATTCGAGGGAAAAACTGTTTTTT
TRBJ2-3	NA	NA	14	TRBV27	CASRPGTRSPGQYF	TGTGCCAGCAGGCCCGGGACACGGAGCCCTGGTCAGTATTTT
TRBJ2-7	TRBD1	few	16	TRBV25-1	CASSEPGQGAPYEQYF	TGTGCCAGCAGTGAGCCCGGACAGGGGGCACCCTACGAGCAGTACTTC
TRBJ1-2	NA	NA	16	TRBV25-1	CASSEYGWSTNYGYTF	TGTGCCAGCAGTGAATATGGCTGGAGCACTAACTATGGCTACACCTTC
TRBJ2-1	TRBD2	NA	16	TRBV7-9	CASSPRGGSSYNEQFF	TGTGCCAGCAGCCCGAGAGGCGGGAGCTCCTACAATGAGCAGTTCTTC
TRBJ2-6	NA	NA	15	TRBV6-5	CASRDPSSGANVLTF	TGTGCCAGCCGGGACCCTAGCTCTGGGGCCAACGTCCTGACTTTC
TRBJ2-1	NA	NA	18	TRBV7-9	CASSSLNGKALSYNEQFF	TGTGCCAGCAGCTCCCTCAACGGGAAAGCCCTCTCCTACAATGAGCAGTTCTTC
TRBJ2-4	NA	once	18	TRBV5-6	CASSRFVTVELAKNIQYF	TGTGCCAGCAGCCGCTTTGTGACGGTGGAACTAGCCAAAAACATTCAGTACTTC
TRBJ2-7	TRBD1	NA	14	TRBV7-6	CASSPGQDSGEQYF	TGTGCCAGCAGCCCTGGACAGGATTCGGGCGAGCAGTACTTC
TRBJ2-2	TRBD2	once	16	TRBV7-8	CASSYRTSGSTGELFF	TGTGCCAGCAGCTACCGGACTAGCGGGAGTACAGGGGAGCTGTTTTTT
TRBJ2-7	NA	NA	16	TRBV19	CASTPDIGRISYEQYF	TGTGCCAGTACCCCTGATATAGGACGGATTTCCTACGAGCAGTACTTC
TRBJ2-3	TRBD1	NA	15	TRBV28	CASYGQGLGSDTQYF	TGTGCCAGCTACGGACAGGGGCTCGGGTCAGATACGCAGTATTTT
TRBJ2-7	NA	NA	13	TRBV7-9	CASSFPSSYEQYF	TGTGCCAGCAGCTTCCCGAGCTCCTACGAGCAGTACTTC
TRBJ2-6	NA	NA	15	TRBV5-1	CASSLARAGANVLTF	TGCGCCAGCAGCTTGGCCAGGGCTGGGGCCAACGTCCTGACTTTC
TRBJ2-5	NA	NA	14	TRBV28	CASHPSRGRETQYF	TGTGCCAGCCACCCATCACGGGGTCGGGAGACCCAGTACTTC
TRBJ2-2	NA	few	14	TRBV5-1	CASSLRGDAGELFF	TGCGCCAGCAGCTTGAGAGGGGATGCCGGGGAGCTGTTTTTT
TRBJ2-7	TRBD2	NA	15	TRBV7-9	CASSLGGLSSYEQYF	TGTGCCAGCAGCTTAGGGGGACTATCCTCCTACGAGCAGTACTTC
TRBJ1-1	NA	NA	12	TRBV19	CASSIGWTEAFF	TGTGCCAGTAGTATCGGGTGGACTGAAGCTTTCTTT
TRBJ2-2	NA	many	15	TRBV6-1	CASSLRSENTGELFF	TGTGCCAGCAGTTTAAGGAGCGAGAACACCGGGGAGCTGTTTTTT
TRBJ2-1	NA	NA	18	TRBV25-1	CASSLGTPSGGYYNEQFF	TGTGCCAGCAGCCTAGGGACCCCAAGCGGAGGTTACTACAATGAGCAGTTCTTC
TRBJ1-3	NA	NA	12	TRBV29-1	CSVTGSGNTIYF	TGCAGCGTCACAGGATCTGGAAACACCATATATTTT
TRBJ1-2	NA	NA	12	TRBV28	CASTGRQPGYTF	TGTGCCAGCACCGGACGGCAACCTGGCTACACCTTC
TRBJ2-3	TRBD2	once	15	TRBV9	CASSVLAGGQDTQYF	TGTGCCAGCAGCGTCCTAGCGGGAGGGCAGGATACGCAGTATTTT
TRBJ2-7	TRBD1	once	14	TRBV2	CASIRQGSVYEQYF	TGTGCCAGCATACGACAGGGGTCGGTTTACGAGCAGTACTTC
TRBJ1-5	TRBD1	NA	15	TRBV2	CASNIDRGRDQPQHF	TGTGCCAGCAACATCGACAGGGGGAGGGATCAGCCCCAGCATTTT